This passage covers 29 T cell receptor beta chains from one sample sequenced in a study of T-cell memory formation after mild COVID-19 (dated by TCRdb to the early 2020s). Library preparation used 5' RACE. Data came from an Illumina NovaSeq 6000. In TCRdb, the public reads were trimmed at Q25 with fastp and aligned with MiXCR, with productive beta chains retained. CDR3 protein duplicates are merged, each entry listing the most common genes and DNA. Counted in this sample were 390,000 or so distinct CDR3 sequences; approximately 15% of them appeared once. Roughly 21% of the sample is held by the ten biggest clonotypes. Sequencing used PBMCs or a T cell subset sorted from them (not recorded which). These receptors all come from a man younger than 35 who had mild COVID-19 (a few samples of this study predate the infection). The sample titles of this study are shuffled in the database, so cell type and time point are left out; the donor was told from shared clones.

The chain joins TRBV18 to TRBJ2-7; 9 nucleotides match TRBD1. The length of the CDR3 is 15 residues. Germline CDR1 and CDR2: KGHSH and LQKENI. V trimming: 2 bases; J trimming: 6 bases; junction bases outside the gene matches: 8. CDR3 sequence: CASSPSGTGYSEQYV. The CDR3 DNA follows: TGTGCCAGCTCACCATCCGGGACAGGGTATAGCGAGCAGTACGTC.

The chain links TRBV5-5 to TRBJ2-7; perhaps TRBD1 as D (5 bases). The CDR3 runs 13 residues. Germline values: CDR1 SGHKS, CDR2 YYEKEE (reference sequence). Trimming stripped 1 base from V and 6 bases from J, with 11 bases between. CDR3 sequence (DNA): TGTGCCAGCAGCTTGTGGGTAGGGGCCGAGCAGTACGTC. It yields the protein CASSLWVGAEQYV.

The chain employs TRBV4-1 and TRBJ2-4; 8 positions agree with TRBD2. In germline, CDR1 is MGHRA, CDR2 YSYEKL. This CDR3 is 15 amino acids long. After removal of 3 bases from V and 8 bases from J, the junction contained 9 bases not matched to a gene. CDR3 region: CASSHLRTSKDIQYF. DNA of the CDR3: TGCGCCAGCAGCCACCTACGGACTAGCAAGGACATTCAGTACTTC.

This clonotype was seen only a few times. The gene calls are TRBV7-6 and TRBJ1-2, with D tentatively TRBD1 (5 bases). Looked up from germline, CDR1 is SGHVS and CDR2 is FNYEAQ. The V and J ends lost 5 bases and 3 bases respectively, with 13 bases between them. This CDR3 contains 14 residues. In DNA, the CDR3 is TGTGCCAGCAGCCCTAGGGGTCAGGACTATGGCTACACCTTC. This translates into CASSPRGQDYGYTF.

This clonotype was observed at least ten times. The rearrangement joins TRBV28 to TRBJ2-6; a weak D match, TRBD1 (6 bases). Germline CDR1 and CDR2: MDHEN and SYDVKM. The germline V and J ends were trimmed by 3 bases and 3 bases, with 9 bases remaining between them. The CDR3 runs 15 residues. The CDR3 DNA follows: TGTGCCAGCAGTTTGCAGGGGAGTGGGGCCAACGTCCTGACTTTC. As protein: CASSLQGSGANVLTF.

The chain is built from TRBV6-5 and TRBJ1-2, with 7 bases that match TRBD1. Germline CDR1 is MNHEY and CDR2 is SVGAGI. J was trimmed by 14 bases and V by 4 bases; bases with no gene match: 10. This CDR3 has 12 residues. In nucleotides, the CDR3 is TGTGCCAGCAGTTCTCCGACAGGGACGGGAACCTTC. It yields the protein CASSSPTGTGTF.

V gene TRBV6-6 combines with J gene TRBJ2-1, with 8 bases lining up with TRBD1. Germline assignment: CDR1 MNHNY and CDR2 SVGAGI (reference sequence). J gave up 10 bases and V 2 bases, and 10 bases lay outside the gene matches. The CDR3 covers 15 residues. CDR3 amino acids: CASSYPGTGYGEQFF. CDR3 nucleotides: TGTGCCAGCAGTTACCCCGGGACAGGCTACGGGGAGCAGTTCTTC.

This rearrangement joins TRBV24-1 to TRBJ2-1; D is perhaps TRBD1 or TRBD2 (5 bases each). Trimming took off 4 bases at V and 8 bases at J, with 20 bases between the two ends. This CDR3 contains 16 residues. Germline values: CDR1 KGHDR, CDR2 SFDVKD. CDR3 in amino acids: CATSDPGREAGDEQFF. The CDR3 nucleotides read TGTGCCACCAGTGACCCGGGACGGGAAGCTGGGGATGAGCAGTTCTTC.

The chain employs TRBV12-3 or TRBV12-4 and TRBJ1-2; D perhaps matches TRBD1 (5 bases). The CDR3 totals 13 residues. The V gene lost 6 bases and the J gene lost 7 bases, with 15 bases spanning the gap. CDR3 protein: CASRPGAFRGYTF. In nucleotides, the CDR3 is TGTGCCAGCAGGCCCGGGGCCTTCCGTGGCTACACCTTC.

The J gene is TRBJ1-2, the V gene TRBV7-8; D perhaps matches TRBD1 (5 bases). V was clipped by 1 base and J by 3 bases, with 12 bases between them. CDR3 length: 15 residues. Germline CDR1 SGHVS, CDR2 FQNEAQ. As DNA, the CDR3 is TGTGCCAGCAGCTTAGGACTGGGGCTAGACTATGGCTACACCTTC. The encoded protein is CASSLGLGLDYGYTF.

The table lists this clonotype with a few counts. The gene calls are TRBV6-6 and TRBJ1-2; 7 bases fit TRBD1. Germline V gene sequence: CDR1 MNHNY, CDR2 SVGAGI (reference sequence). Trimming removed 2 bases from V and 3 bases from J; junction bases left unmatched: 6. This CDR3 is built from 15 residues. CDR3 protein: CASSYLAGGYYGYTF. The CDR3 nucleotides read TGTGCCAGCAGTTACCTGGCAGGGGGGTACTATGGCTACACCTTC.

This clonotype turned up a few times. The chain links TRBV5-1 to TRBJ2-5; unclear D gene. V was cut by 2 bases and J by 5 bases, with 16 bases left in between. The CDR3 spans 15 residues. Per germline, CDR1 SGHRS and CDR2 YFSETQ. The CDR3 region is CASSLGRAWAETQYF. The CDR3 DNA reads TGCGCCAGCAGCTTAGGACGGGCCTGGGCCGAGACCCAGTACTTC.

This clonotype was picked up a small number of times. The chain links TRBV5-6 to TRBJ2-1; 9 bases agree with TRBD2. Germline CDR1 reads SGHDT; CDR2 reads YYEEEE. This CDR3 region has 16 residues. The V gene end was trimmed by 4 bases and the J gene end by 5 bases; junction bases not matched to a gene: 10. The chain's CDR3 is CASSPVAGEIHNEQFF. The DNA of the CDR3 is TGTGCCAGCAGCCCCGTAGCGGGGGAGATTCACAATGAGCAGTTCTTC.

The chain has TRBV7-6 and TRBJ1-5; no firm D call. Germline lookup yields CDR1 SGHVS and CDR2 FNYEAQ. The CDR3 has 16 amino acids. Trimming took 0 bases from V and 1 from J, leaving 10 bases between them. The CDR3 DNA sequence: TGTGCCAGCAGCTTAGCTTCAGGAGGGAGCAATCAGCCCCAGCATTTT. Its translation: CASSLASGGSNQPQHF.

The rearrangement uses TRBV11-2 and TRBJ1-4; TRBD1 is a possible D gene (5 bases). Germline loops: CDR1 SGHAT, CDR2 FQNNGV. The CDR3 has 14 amino acids. The ends were cut back, 3 bases at V and 8 bases at J, with 13 bases in the middle. The CDR3 DNA sequence: TGTGCCAGCAGCTTTGCCCGTGAGGGGGAAAAACTGTTTTTT. Protein: CASSFAREGEKLFF.

In DNA, the CDR3 is TGCGCCAGCAGCCGCCCGGAGCGCCAGGGGGGGTACGAGCAGTACTTC. This translates into CASSRPERQGGYEQYF. The gene calls are TRBV5-1 and TRBJ2-7; D possibly matches TRBD1 or TRBD2 (7 bases each). Germline V gene sequence: CDR1 SGHRS, CDR2 YFSETQ. V lost 4 bases and J lost 4, with 21 bases in between. This CDR3 is built from 16 residues. The whole variable domain, filled in from reference TRBV5-1 and TRBJ2-7, reads KAGVTQTPRYLIKTRGQQVTLSCSPISGHRSVSWYQQTPGQGLQFLFEYFSETQRNKGNFPGRFSGRQFSNSRSEMNVSTLELGDSALYLCASSRPERQGGYEQYFGPGTRLTVT.

The chain uses TRBV11-1 and TRBJ2-5, with 12 positions matching TRBD2. This CDR3 is 18 amino acids long. Germline trimming cut 3 bases from V and 5 bases from J; bases unmatched to any gene: 13. Germline CDR1 and CDR2: SGHAT and FQDESV (reference sequence). In DNA, the CDR3 is TGTGCCAGCAGCTTCCTCCCCTCTCTAGCGGGGGGGTCCGAGACCCAGTACTTC. This codes for CASSFLPSLAGGSETQYF.

V usage is TRBV5-6 and J usage is TRBJ2-7; D is uncertain. The CDR3 loop spans 14 amino acids. The V end was cut by 7 bases, the J end by 4 bases, with 18 bases between. The V gene's germline CDR1 is SGHDT and CDR2 YYEEEE. This chain's CDR3 is CASGSYLSSYEQYV. DNA of the CDR3: TGTGCCAGCGGGTCCTACCTCTCTAGTTACGAGCAGTACGTC.

This clonotype was observed at least ten times. V and J are TRBV4-2 and TRBJ2-2; 13 positions match TRBD2. CDR3 length: 19 residues. Germline CDR1 is LGHNA and CDR2 is YNFKEQ. Losses at the gene ends were 5 bases for V and 1 base for J; bases not matched to a gene: 10. The CDR3 is CASSTPGLAGPLNTGELFF. Written as DNA, the CDR3 is TGTGCCAGCAGCACCCCGGGACTAGCGGGGCCACTGAACACCGGGGAGCTGTTTTTT.

This chain links TRBV6-2 or TRBV6-3 with TRBJ1-6; 8 bases are shared with TRBD1. The CDR3 is 15 residues long. Trimming at V came to 0 bases and at J to 9 bases, leaving 4 bases not matched to a gene. CDR1 and CDR2 (germline): MNHEY, SVGEGT. Written as DNA, the CDR3 is TGTGCCAGCAGTTACTCCGGACAGGGCGGTTCACCCCTCCACTTT. The encoded protein is CASSYSGQGGSPLHF.

This clonotype was recorded a few times. This chain joins TRBV2 and TRBJ2-1; D may be TRBD2 (5 bases). The CDR3 sequence is 13 residues long. The V gene lost 4 bases and the J gene lost 8 bases, with 12 bases spanning the gap. From germline, CDR1 is SNHLY and CDR2 FYNNEI. CDR3 in DNA: TGTGCCAGCAGTGTCCTAGCTATTTATGAGCAGTTCTTC. This sequence encodes CASSVLAIYEQFF.

The genes are TRBV12-3 or TRBV12-4 and TRBJ1-2, with D unresolved. V lost 5 bases and J lost 8, with 9 bases in between. The CDR3 extends over 11 amino acids. Here the CDR3 reads CASSGFGGYTF. The DNA of the CDR3 is TGTGCCAGCAGTGGCTTCGGGGGCTACACCTTC.

This clonotype showed up just once. J is TRBJ2-4 and V is TRBV5-6; TRBD1 matches 10 bases. The length of the CDR3 is 13 residues. The V gene's germline CDR1 is SGHDT and CDR2 YYEEEE. With V trimmed by 0 bases and J by 9 bases, 0 bases remained unmatched. The CDR3, as DNA: TGTGCCAGCAGCTTGGGGGACAGGGGCATTCAGTACTTC. It translates to CASSLGDRGIQYF.

The chain recombines TRBV9 with TRBJ2-1; 8 bases map to TRBD2. The V gene end was trimmed by 0 bases and the J gene end by 8 bases; junction bases not matched to a gene: 7. Germline V lookup: CDR1 SGDLS, CDR2 YYNGEE. This CDR3 region has 15 residues. DNA of the CDR3: TGTGCCAGCAGCGTAGCCAGCGGGGGACTCGATGAGCAGTTCTTC. Encoded protein: CASSVASGGLDEQFF.

A note on this clonotype: The germline gene is not matched at one end of the junction; a read error may be the cause. J is TRBJ2-3 and V is TRBV7-2; the D is unclear. This CDR3 is 14 amino acids long. The germline CDR1 and CDR2 sequences are SGHTA and FQGNSA. CDR3 sequence: CAISLRQSADTQYF. CDR3 nucleotides: TGTGCCATCAGCTTACGGCAGAGCGCAGATACGCAGTATTTT. Full variable domain (rest looked up from reference TRBV7-2 and TRBJ2-3): GAGVSQSPSNKVTEKGKDVELRCDPISGHTALYWYRQSLGQGLEFLIYFQGNSAPDKSGLPSDRFSAERTGGSVSTLTIQRTQQEDSAVYLCAISLRQSADTQYFGPGTRLTVL.

The chain couples TRBV29-1 to TRBJ2-7; a possible D gene is TRBD1 (6 bases). CDR3 size: 15 residues. V lost 5 bases, J lost 6 bases, and 23 bases lay in between. Germline values: CDR1 SQVTM, CDR2 ANQGSEA. In nucleotides, the CDR3 is TGCAGCGTTTTGCCAGGGGCTGGGGCCGCAGGCGAGCAGTACTTC. It codes for CSVLPGAGAAGEQYF.

This clonotype was seen a few times. The J gene is TRBJ2-3, the V gene TRBV7-2; TRBD1 matches at 9 bases. The CDR3 spans 15 residues. Trimming cost V 5 bases and J 0 bases; bases outside gene matches: 3. Germline V gene lookup returns CDR1 SGHTA and CDR2 FQGNSA. CDR3 DNA: TGTGCCAGCAGCGGGGACAGGGAAAGCACAGATACGCAGTATTTT. It translates to CASSGDRESTDTQYF.

This clonotype occurred a few times. The V call is TRBV29-1, the J call TRBJ2-2; D is unclear. CDR1 is SQVTM, CDR2 ANQGSEA, per germline. The CDR3 sequence is 12 residues long. V gave up 6 bases and J gave up 0 bases, with 5 bases separating them. The CDR3 DNA follows: TGCAGCGTCGGGCCGAACACCGGGGAGCTGTTTTTT. Protein: CSVGPNTGELFF.

There are a few counts of this clonotype. The chain uses TRBV6-2 or TRBV6-3 and TRBJ2-4; D is uncertain. Germline V gives CDR1 MNHEY, CDR2 SVGEGT. V gave up 6 bases and J gave up 0 bases, with 15 bases separating them. The CDR3 covers 16 residues. CDR3 DNA sequence: TGTGCCAGCAGCTATACGCTCTCCCTAGCCAAAAACATTCAGTACTTC. This translates into CASSYTLSLAKNIQYF.